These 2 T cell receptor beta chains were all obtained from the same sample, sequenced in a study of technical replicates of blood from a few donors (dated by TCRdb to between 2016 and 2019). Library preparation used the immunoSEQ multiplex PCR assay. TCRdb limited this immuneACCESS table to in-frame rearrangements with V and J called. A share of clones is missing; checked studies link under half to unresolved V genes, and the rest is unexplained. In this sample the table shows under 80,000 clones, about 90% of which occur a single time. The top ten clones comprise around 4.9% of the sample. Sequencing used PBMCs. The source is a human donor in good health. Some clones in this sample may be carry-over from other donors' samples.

CDR3 in amino acids: CASSLVGSAGELFF. The CDR3, as DNA: TGTGCCAGCAGCTTAGTGGGCTCTGCCGGGGAGCTGTTTTTT. The V and J genes are TRBV7-9 and TRBJ2-2; D remains unclear. V lost 1 base to trimming and J lost 6 bases, with 9 bases between them. There are 14 residues in the CDR3. CDR1 is SEHNR, CDR2 FQNEAQ, per germline (reference sequence).

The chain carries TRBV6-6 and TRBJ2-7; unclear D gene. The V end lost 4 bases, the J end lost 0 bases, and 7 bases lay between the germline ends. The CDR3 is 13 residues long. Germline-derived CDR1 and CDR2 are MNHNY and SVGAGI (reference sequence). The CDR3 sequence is CASSSPGSYEQYF. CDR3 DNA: TGTGCCAGCAGTTCCCCGGGCTCCTACGAGCAGTACTTC.